This T cell receptor (beta chain) appears in the sequencing data of a study of OX40 agonist ivuxolimab in advanced cancers. Germline V lookup: CDR1 SQVTM, CDR2 ANQGSEA. Trimming pared 0 bases from V and 1 base from J, leaving 2 bases between. The CDR3 is made up of 12 amino acids. Only in-frame clones appear in the TCRdb table, and some are missing; sequencing was by immunoSEQ multiplex PCR. The data contain about 52,000 clones, approximately 86% of them seen just once; the ten biggest clones take up more than 13%. Collection of blood occurred at baseline, at cycle 4 day 1, and at cycle 7 day 1. The chain couples TRBV29-1 to TRBJ2-3; the D is unclear. This receptor was taken from an adult with an advanced solid tumor such as melanoma, head and neck, liver or kidney cancer. The sample here was CD4+ or CD8+ T cells sorted from blood, taken in a trial of the OX40 agonist ivuxolimab. This CDR3 reads CSVEDRTDTQYF. As DNA, the CDR3 is TGCAGCGTTGAAGACCGCACAGATACGCAGTATTTT.